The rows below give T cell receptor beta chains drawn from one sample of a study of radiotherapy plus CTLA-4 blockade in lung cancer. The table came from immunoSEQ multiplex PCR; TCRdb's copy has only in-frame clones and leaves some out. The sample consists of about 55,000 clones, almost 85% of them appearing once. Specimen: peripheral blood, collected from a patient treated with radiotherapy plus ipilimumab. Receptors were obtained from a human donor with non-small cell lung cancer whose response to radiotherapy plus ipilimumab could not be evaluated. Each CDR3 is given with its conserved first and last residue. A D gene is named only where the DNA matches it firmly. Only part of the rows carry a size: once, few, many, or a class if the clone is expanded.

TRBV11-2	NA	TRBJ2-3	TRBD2	CASRVQIAGPATQYF	TGTGCCAGCAGAGTCCAAATAGCGGGGCCAGCTACGCAGTATTTT
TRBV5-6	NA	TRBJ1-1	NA	CASSSPGLASTEAFF	TGTGCCAGCAGCTCCCCGGGACTCGCATCCACTGAAGCTTTCTTT
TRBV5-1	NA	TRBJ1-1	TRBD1	CASSPTGRTEAFF	TGCGCCAGCAGTCCGACAGGGAGGACTGAAGCTTTCTTT
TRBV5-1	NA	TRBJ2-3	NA	CASSLAGSGSSTDTQYF	TGCGCCAGCAGCTTGGCCGGGAGCGGGTCTAGCACAGATACGCAGTATTTT
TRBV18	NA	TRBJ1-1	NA	CASSPYEGYTEAFF	TGTGCCAGCTCACCCTACGAGGGATATACTGAAGCTTTCTTT
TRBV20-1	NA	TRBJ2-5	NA	CSARRQETQYF	TGCAGTGCGAGACGCCAAGAGACCCAGTACTTC
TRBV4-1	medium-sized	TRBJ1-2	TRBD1	CASSHRDRGYTF	TGCGCCAGCAGCCACAGGGACAGGGGCTACACCTTC
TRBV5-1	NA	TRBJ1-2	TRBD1	CASSEQTGSYGYTF	TGCGCCAGCAGCGAACAGACAGGGAGCTATGGCTACACCTTC
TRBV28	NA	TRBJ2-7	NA	CASLEGQNYEQYF	TGTGCCAGTCTGGAAGGACAGAACTACGAGCAGTACTTC
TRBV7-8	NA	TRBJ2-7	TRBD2	CASSLVKTSGNPGFSYEQYF	TGTGCCAGCAGCTTAGTTAAGACTAGCGGGAACCCCGGGTTCTCCTACGAGCAGTACTTC